The 22 T cell receptor beta chains given below trace back to one sample, sequenced in a study of blood T cell repertoires in COVID-19. Generated by immunoSEQ multiplex PCR, the TCRdb table keeps only in-frame clones and is missing some. Of about 89,000 clones listed, around 75% are singletons. The sample taken for sequencing was peripheral blood. The receptors here all came from a man aged 65-85 years with COVID-19, enrolled during active disease.

V is TRBV5-1 and J is TRBJ1-1; D is uncertain. Germline CDR1 is SGHRS and CDR2 is YFSETQ. This CDR3 is built from 13 residues. The V end lost 5 bases, the J end lost 1 base, and 9 bases lay between the germline ends. The CDR3 DNA reads TGCGCCAGCAGTTGGCGGGAGAACACTGAAGCTTTCTTT. Protein product: CASSWRENTEAFF.

The chain couples TRBV18 to TRBJ1-4; 7 nucleotides match TRBD1. In germline, CDR1 is KGHSH, CDR2 LQKENI. J gave up 7 bases and V 3 bases, and 11 bases lay outside the gene matches. The CDR3 is made up of 16 amino acids. The CDR3 DNA reads as TGTGCCAGCTCACCTGGCGAGAGCAGGGGGAGTGAAAAACTGTTTTTT. As protein: CASSPGESRGSEKLFF.

This clone was recorded a few times. The rearrangement links TRBV19 to TRBJ1-1, with 11 bases matching TRBD1. The CDR3 covers 16 residues. Germline V gene data show CDR1 as LNHDA and CDR2 as SQIVND (reference sequence). Germline trimming cut 3 bases from V and 9 bases from J; bases unmatched to any gene: 12. CDR3 sequence (DNA): TGTGCCAGTAGTATTGGGACAGGGGGTGGTATTGGGAAAGCTTTCTTT. This gives the protein CASSIGTGGGIGKAFF.

The CDR3 DNA is TGTGCCAGCAGCCAAGGAACTAGTCTGCTTTACGAGCAGTACTTC. Translating gives CASSQGTSLLYEQYF. The chain couples TRBV4-2 to TRBJ2-7; perhaps TRBD2 as D (5 bases). V lost 1 base, J lost 4 bases, and 14 bases lay in between. The germline V gene encodes CDR1 LGHNA and CDR2 YNFKEQ. The CDR3 spans 15 residues.

The V and J genes are TRBV25-1 and TRBJ2-7; TRBD1 matches at 9 bases. The CDR3 runs 13 residues. J was trimmed by 6 bases and V by 6 bases; bases with no gene match: 6. Germline assignment: CDR1 MGHDK and CDR2 SYGVNS. The CDR3 bases are TGTGCCAGCAGGCCCGGGACAGGGCGCGAGCAGTACTTC. Its protein is CASRPGTGREQYF.

The chain is built from TRBV7-2 and TRBJ1-2, with 7 bases that match TRBD1. CDR1 and CDR2 (germline): SGHTA, FQGNSA. The CDR3 has 15 residues. V was pared by 5 bases and J by 4 bases, with 10 bases of the junction left unmatched. In DNA, the CDR3 is TGTGCCAGCAGCGCCAATGACAGGGCTTCCTATGGCTACACCTTC. Protein: CASSANDRASYGYTF.

The V call is TRBV30, the J call TRBJ2-1; 9 bases fit TRBD2. The CDR3 is made up of 13 amino acids. Germline lookup yields CDR1 GTSNPN and CDR2 SVGIG (reference sequence). With 1 base clipped from V and 6 bases from J, the junction kept 1 base outside the gene matches. CDR3 region: CAWSGTSANEQFF. The CDR3 coding sequence is TGTGCCTGGAGTGGGACTAGCGCCAATGAGCAGTTCTTC.

This chain uses TRBV9 with TRBJ2-7; perhaps TRBD2 as D (5 bases). This CDR3 comprises 15 residues. The V and J ends lost 0 bases and 4 bases respectively, with 14 bases between them. Per the germline V gene, CDR1 is SGDLS and CDR2 is YYNGEE. CDR3 bases: TGTGCCAGCAGCGTAGGCCTCGGGAACCGGTACGAGCAGTACTTC. This gives the protein CASSVGLGNRYEQYF. The full variable domain, rest sourced from reference TRBV9 and TRBJ2-7, is DSGVTQTPKHLITATGQRVTLRCSPRSGDLSVYWYQQSLDQGLQFLIQYYNGEERAKGNILERFSAQQFPDLHSELNLSSLELGDSALYFCASSVGLGNRYEQYFGPGTRLTVT.

The V call is TRBV5-1, the J call TRBJ2-3; TRBD1 is a possible D gene (5 bases). Germline values: CDR1 SGHRS, CDR2 YFSETQ. The CDR3 spans 14 residues. The V end was cut by 4 bases, the J end by 6 bases, with 15 bases between. The CDR3 here is CASSRDLSGDTQYF. The CDR3 nucleotides read TGCGCCAGCAGCCGCGATCTTTCAGGGGATACGCAGTATTTT. Filled out from reference TRBV5-1 and TRBJ2-3, the complete variable domain reads KAGVTQTPRYLIKTRGQQVTLSCSPISGHRSVSWYQQTPGQGLQFLFEYFSETQRNKGNFPGRFSGRQFSNSRSEMNVSTLELGDSALYLCASSRDLSGDTQYFGPGTRLTVL.

The CDR3 bases are TGCGCCAGCTCCCCACAGGGGGCCAACGAGCAGTACTTC. Encoded protein: CASSPQGANEQYF. V is TRBV10-2 and J is TRBJ2-7; 9 bases line up with TRBD1. Per germline, CDR1 WSHSY and CDR2 SAAADI. The CDR3 runs to 13 residues. With 8 bases clipped from V and 5 bases from J, the junction kept 7 bases outside the gene matches.

The chain carries TRBV24-1 and TRBJ2-1, with D tentatively TRBD1 (6 bases). Looked up from germline, CDR1 is KGHDR and CDR2 is SFDVKD. The CDR3 is 16 amino acids. Between the trimmed V and J ends, which lost 5 bases and 9 bases, there was a span of 22 bases. The CDR3 bases are TGTGCCACCAGTGCACGAACAGGGCCCCTTTTTCTTGAGCAGTTCTTC. It codes for CATSARTGPLFLEQFF.

The sample holds one count of this clone. V gene TRBV7-2 combines with J gene TRBJ2-5; D gene unclear. The CDR3 sequence is 12 residues long. Germline V gives CDR1 SGHTA, CDR2 FQGNSA. The germline V and J ends were trimmed by 4 bases and 1 base, with 4 bases remaining between them. The CDR3 DNA is TGTGCCAGCAGCTCCATCCAAGAGACCCAGTACTTC. As protein: CASSSIQETQYF.

This clone was detected once. This sequence joins TRBV30 and TRBJ2-3; possible D gene TRBD2, 5 bases. V was cut by 2 bases and J by 2 bases, with 14 bases left in between. The germline gives CDR1 GTSNPN, CDR2 SVGIG (reference sequence). The CDR3 has 15 residues. The CDR3 DNA reads TGTGCCTGGAGTTCTCGGAGCGGCTTCACAGATACGCAGTATTTT. It translates to CAWSSRSGFTDTQYF.

The chain employs TRBV7-2 and TRBJ1-1; D uncertain. CDR1 is SGHTA, CDR2 FQGNSA, per germline. Trimming stripped 3 bases from V and 7 bases from J, with 12 bases between. CDR3 length equals 13 residues. As DNA, the CDR3 is TGTGCCAGCAGCTTGAATTTTGGCGGTGAAGCTTTCTTT. It encodes CASSLNFGGEAFF.

V and J are TRBV7-9 and TRBJ2-7, with 7 bases fitting TRBD2. CDR3 length: 15 amino acids. V lost 5 bases and J lost 2; bases outside the gene matches: 9. Germline V gene lookup returns CDR1 SEHNR and CDR2 FQNEAQ (reference sequence). DNA for the CDR3: TGTGCCAGCAGCCTCCCTGGCGGGAGTGCCTACGAGCAGTACTTC. This codes for CASSLPGGSAYEQYF.

J is TRBJ2-7 and V is TRBV29-1; 7 nucleotides match TRBD1. The CDR3 sequence is 14 residues long. Germline CDR1 SQVTM, CDR2 ANQGSEA. The V and J ends lost 5 bases and 3 bases, in that order; junction bases with no gene match: 10. CDR3 sequence: CSVQGRTGSYEQYF. The CDR3, as DNA: TGCAGCGTTCAAGGAAGGACAGGAAGCTACGAGCAGTACTTC.

The chain recombines TRBV29-1 with TRBJ2-7, with 7 bases that match TRBD2. In germline, CDR1 is SQVTM, CDR2 ANQGSEA. This CDR3 has 12 residues. Trimming took 6 bases from V and 3 from J; bases not matched to a gene: 5. The CDR3 bases are TGCAGCGTGGATTTAGCGGGCTACGAGCAGTACTTC. Translation gives CSVDLAGYEQYF.

The gene calls are TRBV4-2 and TRBJ1-2; D remains unclear. The CDR3 is 12 residues long. Germline V CDR1 and CDR2: LGHNA, YNFKEQ. V was trimmed by 0 bases and J by 4 bases, leaving 3 bases between them. In DNA form, the CDR3 reads TGTGCCAGCAGCCAAGACCTCTATGGCTACACCTTC. This gives the protein CASSQDLYGYTF.

CDR3 sequence: CASSLAGPYNEQFF. In DNA, the CDR3 is TGTGCCAGCAGCTTAGCGGGGCCATACAATGAGCAGTTCTTC. The chain combines TRBV7-2 with TRBJ2-1; D might be TRBD1 (5 bases). Germline CDR1 reads SGHTA; CDR2 reads FQGNSA. V gave up 0 bases and J gave up 4 bases, with 7 bases separating them. This CDR3 comprises 14 residues.

The chain recombines TRBV10-3 with TRBJ2-3; 11 bases line up with TRBD2. CDR3 size: 15 residues. The V gene's germline CDR1 is ENHRY and CDR2 SYGVKD. With V trimmed by 5 bases and J by 2 bases, 3 bases remained unmatched. CDR3 residues: CAISRLAGNTDTQYF. In DNA form, the CDR3 reads TGTGCCATCAGTAGACTAGCGGGAAACACAGATACGCAGTATTTT.

The chain has TRBV6-6 and TRBJ2-7, with 7 bases identical to TRBD1. The CDR3 runs to 14 residues. The germline V gene has CDR1 MNHNY and CDR2 SVGAGI (reference sequence). The junction had 11 bases not matched to a gene; V was cut back by 7 bases and J by 5 bases. Here the CDR3 reads CASTTPDRPHEQYF. The CDR3 DNA follows: TGTGCCAGCACAACTCCGGACAGGCCCCACGAGCAGTACTTC.

The chain uses TRBV5-5 and TRBJ1-2; the match to TRBD1 covers 12 bases. The V gene end was trimmed by 3 bases and the J gene end by 8 bases; junction bases not matched to a gene: 8. CDR1 is SGHKS and CDR2 is YYEKEE in the germline V gene (reference sequence). This CDR3 contains 15 residues. Here the CDR3 DNA reads TGTGCCAGCAGCTCCGGGACAGGGGGCTCGAGAGGCTACACCTTC. Amino acids: CASSSGTGGSRGYTF.